The 21 T cell receptor beta chains in this list originate from one sample, sequenced in a study of blood T cell repertoires in COVID-19. This table comes from immunoSEQ multiplex PCR, and its TCRdb copy is limited to in-frame clones, with some not included. The table has some 100,000 clones, 86% seen once. The sample was peripheral blood. These receptors were taken from a man aged 50 to 59 with acute or convalescent COVID-19.

CDR3: CASRDTGSAYNEQFF. CDR3 in DNA: TGTGCCAGCAGGGACACAGGGTCTGCCTACAATGAGCAGTTCTTC. V and J are TRBV2 and TRBJ2-1; tentative D call: TRBD1 (6 bases). V was pared by 6 bases and J by 2 bases, with 14 bases between. Germline CDR1 is SNHLY and CDR2 is FYNNEI. This CDR3 is 15 amino acids long.

The rearrangement joins TRBV7-2 to TRBJ1-5; D is undetermined. This CDR3 spans 13 amino acids. The germline V gene encodes CDR1 SGHTA and CDR2 FQGNSA. The V gene lost 5 bases and the J gene lost 2 bases, with 7 bases spanning the gap. CDR3 sequence (DNA): TGTGCCAGCAGCACAGACGGCAATCAGCCCCAGCATTTT. This sequence encodes CASSTDGNQPQHF.

CDR3 bases: TGTGCCAGCAGTTTAGGACAGGACAATGGCTACACCTTC. Protein product: CASSLGQDNGYTF. The chain employs TRBV12-3 or TRBV12-4 and TRBJ1-2; D is possibly TRBD1 (6 bases). The CDR3 totals 13 residues. V was pared by 1 base and J by 6 bases, with 9 bases between.

The chain links TRBV4-1 to TRBJ1-1; possibly TRBD1 for D (6 bases). The CDR3 totals 15 residues. The V and J ends lost 3 bases and 3 bases respectively, with 14 bases between them. CDR1 MGHRA and CDR2 YSYEKL come from the germline V gene. CDR3 in amino acids: CASSQVQGADTEAFF. CDR3 nucleotide sequence: TGCGCCAGCAGCCAGGTACAGGGAGCAGACACTGAAGCTTTCTTT.

The chain couples TRBV7-9 to TRBJ1-2; 7 bases align to TRBD1. Unmatched junction bases numbered 8, after V lost 3 bases and J lost 4 bases. The CDR3 has 15 residues. The germline CDR1 and CDR2 sequences are SEHNR and FQNEAQ (reference sequence). The CDR3 loop reads CASSFIDRDGYGYTF. Written as DNA, the CDR3 is TGTGCCAGCAGCTTTATAGACAGGGATGGCTATGGCTACACCTTC.

The chain combines TRBV3-1 (or the pseudogene TRBV3-2) with TRBJ1-5; weak D call: TRBD1 (5 bases). This CDR3 is 12 amino acids long. V was cut by 6 bases and J by 4 bases, with 7 bases left in between. The V gene's germline CDR1 is LGHDT and CDR2 YNNKEL (reference sequence). The CDR3 reads CASSQGNQPQHF. The CDR3 DNA reads as TGTGCCAGCAGTCAGGGTAATCAGCCCCAGCATTTT.

The gene calls are TRBV6-2 or TRBV6-3 and TRBJ2-7; 9 nucleotides line up with TRBD1. The V segment lost 0 bases and the J segment 1 base; nucleotides outside the gene matches: 1. Germline V gene lookup returns CDR1 MNHEY and CDR2 SVGEGT. CDR3 size: 15 residues. CDR3 in amino acids: CASSYSTGGSYEQYF. DNA of the CDR3: TGTGCCAGCAGTTACTCGACAGGGGGATCCTACGAGCAGTACTTC.

The chain is built from TRBV18 and TRBJ1-2; 7 positions match TRBD1. The trim removed 3 bases at V and 8 bases at J, leaving 9 bases unmatched. Germline CDR1 and CDR2: KGHSH and LQKENI. The CDR3 consists of 14 residues. The CDR3 DNA follows: TGTGCCAGCTCACCGATGACAGGGCCGGAGGGCTACACCTTC. It is translated as CASSPMTGPEGYTF.

This chain links TRBV11-3 with TRBJ2-5; 12 bases are a match to TRBD1. The V segment lost 3 bases and the J segment 5 bases; nucleotides outside the gene matches: 10. The CDR3 contains 17 residues. CDR1 is SGHNT and CDR2 is YENEEA in the germline V gene. The CDR3 coding sequence is TGTGCCAGCAGCTTCGAGGGACAGGGGGCGCCACGGGAGACCCAGTACTTC. Its protein product is CASSFEGQGAPRETQYF.

This clone was counted a single time. One end of the junction does not line up with germline, which may come from a read error. This chain connects TRBV2 to TRBJ1-5; possibly TRBD1 for D (6 bases). The germline CDR1 and CDR2 sequences are SNHLY and FYNNEI. The CDR3 runs 15 residues. The chain's CDR3 is CGSVPSRQEYQPQHF. CDR3 nucleotide sequence: TGTGGCAGCGTCCCAAGTAGACAGGAATATCAGCCCCAGCATTTT.

The chain is built from TRBV5-5 and TRBJ1-1; D remains unclear. The CDR3 runs 16 residues. Germline values: CDR1 SGHKS, CDR2 YYEKEE (reference sequence). The V end lost 1 base, the J end lost 5 bases, and 18 bases lay between the germline ends. The CDR3, as DNA: TGTGCCAGCAGCTTGTCCTGGGTTGGAGGTCGAACTGAAGCTTTCTTT. The encoded protein is CASSLSWVGGRTEAFF.

V is TRBV4-1 and J is TRBJ2-2; the D gene is possibly TRBD1 (5 bases). In germline, CDR1 is MGHRA, CDR2 YSYEKL. The CDR3 is 17 amino acids. Trimming left V 0 bases short and J 3 bases short, with 14 bases between. CDR3 nucleotides: TGCGCCAGCAGCCAAGATCCCCGACAGACATACACCGGGGAGCTGTTTTTT. Protein: CASSQDPRQTYTGELFF.

This clone has only one observation. The chain uses TRBV18 and TRBJ2-7, with D uncertain. Germline loops: CDR1 KGHSH, CDR2 LQKENI. V lost 6 bases, J lost 7 bases, and 19 bases lay in between. The CDR3 extends over 14 amino acids. The CDR3 here is CASSPAQVRWEQYF. CDR3 DNA: TGTGCCAGCTCCCCAGCTCAGGTGCGATGGGAGCAGTACTTC.

The V and J genes are TRBV10-1 and TRBJ1-2, with TRBD1 as a possible D gene (6 bases). V was pared by 8 bases and J by 0 bases, with 10 bases between. The CDR3 length is 13 residues. Germline V gives CDR1 WNHNN, CDR2 SYGVQD (reference sequence). The DNA of the CDR3 is TGCGCCAGCCCGACAGGTCCTAACTATGGCTACACCTTC. Translating it yields CASPTGPNYGYTF.

The chain joins TRBV4-1 to TRBJ2-1, with a tentative D call TRBD2 (5 bases). The V gene's germline CDR1 is MGHRA and CDR2 YSYEKL. The CDR3 is 16 amino acids. V dropped 1 base and J dropped 1 base, with 11 bases sitting between them. For the CDR3, the DNA is TGCGCCAGCAGCCAAGGGAGCGGAACATCCTACAATGAGCAGTTCTTC. Translation: CASSQGSGTSYNEQFF.

This CDR3 reads CASKPSGRGNEQFF. As DNA, the CDR3 is TGTGCCAGCAAGCCCAGCGGAAGGGGGAATGAGCAGTTCTTC. The J gene is TRBJ2-1, the V gene TRBV6-6; D perhaps matches TRBD1 (6 bases). Germline-derived CDR1 and CDR2 are MNHNY and SVGAGI (reference sequence). V was cut by 7 bases and J by 7 bases, with 17 bases left in between. CDR3 length equals 14 residues.

The CDR3 sequence is CASSQSGLLRDNEQFF. For the CDR3, the DNA is TGCGCCAGCAGCCAATCGGGACTACTGCGGGACAATGAGCAGTTCTTC. This rearrangement joins TRBV4-1 to TRBJ2-1; 7 nucleotides align to TRBD2. The V and J ends lost 2 bases and 5 bases, in that order; junction bases with no gene match: 9. CDR3 length: 16 residues. Germline V gene data show CDR1 as MGHRA and CDR2 as YSYEKL.

The chain joins TRBV19 to TRBJ2-3; 11 nucleotides agree with TRBD2. This CDR3 is built from 14 residues. With V trimmed by 8 bases and J by 6 bases, 7 bases remained unmatched. From germline, CDR1 is LNHDA and CDR2 SQIVND (reference sequence). This CDR3 reads CASGGLAVNDTQYF. The CDR3 DNA is TGTGCCAGTGGGGGACTAGCGGTTAATGATACGCAGTATTTT.

The V gene is TRBV6-6, the J gene TRBJ1-1, with D possibly matching TRBD1 (5 bases). Germline V lookup: CDR1 MNHNY, CDR2 SVGAGI (reference sequence). The V and J ends lost 6 bases and 1 base respectively, with 9 bases between them. The CDR3 totals 13 residues. CDR3 amino acids: CASSTGGNTEAFF. As DNA, the CDR3 is TGTGCCAGCAGCACCGGGGGGAACACTGAAGCTTTCTTT.

V usage is TRBV5-8 and J usage is TRBJ1-5; tentatively, D is TRBD1 (6 bases). V gave up 4 bases and J gave up 4 bases, with 18 bases separating them. Per the germline V gene, CDR1 is SGHTS and CDR2 is YDEGEE. The CDR3 extends over 16 amino acids. The CDR3 DNA reads TGTGCCAGCAGCAACTCAGGCTTGGACAGTAATCAGCCCCAGCATTTT. Its protein is CASSNSGLDSNQPQHF.

The V call is TRBV29-1, the J call TRBJ1-5, with 7 bases aligning to TRBD1. The junction had 8 bases not matched to a gene; V was cut back by 5 bases and J by 4 bases. CDR3 length: 14 residues. The germline gives CDR1 SQVTM, CDR2 ANQGSEA. The CDR3 spells CSVSRDRNNQPQHF. In nucleotides, the CDR3 is TGCAGCGTTAGCCGGGACAGAAATAATCAGCCCCAGCATTTT.